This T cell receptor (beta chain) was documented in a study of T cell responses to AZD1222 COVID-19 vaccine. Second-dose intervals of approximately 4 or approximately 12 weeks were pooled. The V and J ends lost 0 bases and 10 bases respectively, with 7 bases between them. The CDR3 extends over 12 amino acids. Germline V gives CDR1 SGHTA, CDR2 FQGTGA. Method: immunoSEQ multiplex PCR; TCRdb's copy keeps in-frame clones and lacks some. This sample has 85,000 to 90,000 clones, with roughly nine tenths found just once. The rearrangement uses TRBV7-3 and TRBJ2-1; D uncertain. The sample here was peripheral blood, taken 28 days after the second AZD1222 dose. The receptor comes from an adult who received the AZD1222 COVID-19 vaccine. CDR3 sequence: CASSLTGQEQFF. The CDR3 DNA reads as TGTGCCAGCAGCTTAACCGGGCAAGAGCAGTTCTTC.